A selection of T cell receptor beta chains follows, all from one sample in a study of vaccination effects on CD4 cells after COVID-19. These receptors' targets are unknown. Sequenced by immunoSEQ multiplex PCR; TCRdb stores in-frame clones only, minus some. The data show tens of thousands of clones, approximately 82% seen once. The sequenced sample was CD4+ T cells from PBMCs cultured with HCoV-NL63 spike peptides, obtained after COVID-19 vaccination. These receptors all stem from a human donor who received a COVID-19 vaccine. Some clones in this sample may be carry-over from other donors' samples. Both conserved end residues are part of each CDR3. D genes are given only for firm matches. Part of the rows lack a size; the others show once, few, many or a class for expanded clones.

d_call clone_size j_call v_call cdr3_aa cdr3_nt
- once TRBJ2-2 TRBV5-3 CARSFDSNPDTGELFF TGTGCCAGAAGCTTTGACAGCAATCCCGACACCGGGGAGCTGTTTTTT
- - TRBJ1-1 TRBV5-1 CASSLQASNTEAFF TGCGCCAGCAGCTTACAGGCATCGAACACTGAAGCTTTCTTT
TRBD1 - TRBJ2-5 TRBV27 CASSRRQGAGETQYF TGTGCCAGCAGCCGTAGACAGGGGGCCGGGGAGACCCAGTACTTC
TRBD2 - TRBJ2-3 TRBV9 CASSRESTDTQYF TGTGCCAGCTCGCGGGAGAGCACAGATACGCAGTATTTT
TRBD1 - TRBJ1-2 TRBV18 CASSATGESGYTF TGTGCCAGCTCAGCAACAGGGGAATCTGGCTACACCTTC
- - TRBJ1-3 TRBV5-6 CASSFGGGRQGNTIYF TGTGCCAGCAGCTTCGGGGGGGGCCGACAGGGAAACACCATATATTTT
- once TRBJ2-1 TRBV6-5 CASSYSRARNEQFF TGTGCCAGCAGTTACTCCAGGGCTAGGAATGAGCAGTTCTTC
TRBD2 once TRBJ2-5 TRBV5-5 CASSLVSSGGAKTQYF TGTGCCAGCAGCTTGGTATCCAGCGGGGGGGCGAAGACCCAGTACTTC
- - TRBJ1-5 TRBV19 CASSLQGGNQPQHF TGTGCCAGTAGTCTGCAGGGCGGAAATCAGCCCCAGCATTTT
- few TRBJ2-3 TRBV9 CASSVGPSTDTQYF TGTGCCAGCAGCGTAGGTCCGAGCACAGATACGCAGTATTTT
- - TRBJ1-4 TRBV2 CASSSYEKLFF TGTGCCAGCAGCTCCTATGAAAAACTGTTTTTT